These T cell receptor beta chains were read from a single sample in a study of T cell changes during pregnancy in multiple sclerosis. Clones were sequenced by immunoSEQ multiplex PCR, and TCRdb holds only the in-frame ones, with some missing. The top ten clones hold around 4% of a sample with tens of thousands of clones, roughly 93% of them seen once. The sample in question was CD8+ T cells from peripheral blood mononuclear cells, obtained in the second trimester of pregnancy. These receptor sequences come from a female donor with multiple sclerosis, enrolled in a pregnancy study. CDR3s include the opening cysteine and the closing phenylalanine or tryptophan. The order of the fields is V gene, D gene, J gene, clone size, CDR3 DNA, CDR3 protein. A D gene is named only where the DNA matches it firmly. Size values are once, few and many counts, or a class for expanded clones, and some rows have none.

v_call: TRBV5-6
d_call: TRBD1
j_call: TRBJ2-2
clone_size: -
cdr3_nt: TGTGCCAGCAGGCAGGGGGCCGGGACCGGGGAGCTGTTTTTT
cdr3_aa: CASRQGAGTGELFF

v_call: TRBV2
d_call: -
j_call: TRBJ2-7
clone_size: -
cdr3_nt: TGTGCCAGCGCCCCCTCCGTTGACTTAACCTCCTACGAGCAGTACTTC
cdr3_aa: CASAPSVDLTSYEQYF

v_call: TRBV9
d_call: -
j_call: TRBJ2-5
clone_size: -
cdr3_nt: TGTGCCAGCAGCGTAGTAGGCGGGCAAGAGACCCAGTACTTC
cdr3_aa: CASSVVGGQETQYF

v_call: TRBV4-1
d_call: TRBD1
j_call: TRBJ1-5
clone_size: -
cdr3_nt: TGCGCCAGCACCCTCAACAGGGGGCGGTCTTGGGTCAAAAATAGCAATCAGCCCCAGCATTTT
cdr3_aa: CASTLNRGRSWVKNSNQPQHF

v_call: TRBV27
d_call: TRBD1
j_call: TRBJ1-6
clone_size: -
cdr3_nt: TGTGCCAGCAGTCTCGGACAGGGGAGGTCCTATAATTCACCCCTCCACTTT
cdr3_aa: CASSLGQGRSYNSPLHF

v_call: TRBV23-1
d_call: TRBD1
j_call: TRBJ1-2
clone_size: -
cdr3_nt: TGCGCCAGCAGTCCGGGACAGGGTTATTATGGCTACACCTTC
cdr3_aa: CASSPGQGYYGYTF

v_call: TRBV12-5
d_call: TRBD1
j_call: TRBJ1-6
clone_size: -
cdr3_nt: TGTGCTAGTGGTTTGAACCAGGGGGCCTCCTATAATTCACCCCTCCACTTT
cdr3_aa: CASGLNQGASYNSPLHF

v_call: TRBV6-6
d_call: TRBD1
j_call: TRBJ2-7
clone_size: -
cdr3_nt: TGTGCCAGCACCTACGGACAGGCGGGCTACGAGCAGTACTTC
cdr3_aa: CASTYGQAGYEQYF

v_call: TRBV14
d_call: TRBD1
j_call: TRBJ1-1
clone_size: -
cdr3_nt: TGTGCCAAAGGGACAGGGAAACAAAACACTGAAGCTTTCTTT
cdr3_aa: CAKGTGKQNTEAFF

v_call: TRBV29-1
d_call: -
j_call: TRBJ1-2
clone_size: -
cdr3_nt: TGCAGCGCCCTCGCCGGGGAGGGCTATGGCTACACCTTC
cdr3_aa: CSALAGEGYGYTF

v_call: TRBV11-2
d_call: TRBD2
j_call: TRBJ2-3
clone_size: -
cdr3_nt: TGTGCCAGCAGCCCGCTCCTGACTAGCATTTTTATGGATACGCAGTATTTT
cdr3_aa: CASSPLLTSIFMDTQYF

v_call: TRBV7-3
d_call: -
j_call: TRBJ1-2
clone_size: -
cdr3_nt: TGTGCCAGCAGCCCCGGGGGTTCCTCCTATGGCTACACCTTC
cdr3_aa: CASSPGGSSYGYTF

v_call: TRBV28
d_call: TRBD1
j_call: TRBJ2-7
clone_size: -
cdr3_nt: TGTGCCAGCAGTCGTACAGGGGGCCCCTACGAGCAGTACTTC
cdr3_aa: CASSRTGGPYEQYF

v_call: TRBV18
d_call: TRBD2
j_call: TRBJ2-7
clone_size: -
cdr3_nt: TGTGCCAGCTCACCACAGCGGGGCTACGAGCAGTACTTC
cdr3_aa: CASSPQRGYEQYF

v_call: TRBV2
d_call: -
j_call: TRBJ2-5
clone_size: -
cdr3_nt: TGTGCCAGCAGTGAACGATCGCAGGGGACCCAGTACTTC
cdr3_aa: CASSERSQGTQYF

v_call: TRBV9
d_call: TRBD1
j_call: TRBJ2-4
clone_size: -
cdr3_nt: TGTGCCAGCAGCGCCCACAGGGGGCACGCCAAAAACATTCAGTACTTC
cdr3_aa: CASSAHRGHAKNIQYF

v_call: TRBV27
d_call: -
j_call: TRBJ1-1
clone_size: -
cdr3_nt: TGTGCCAGCAGTTTCACAACCTCGTCCAGTGAAGCTTTCTTT
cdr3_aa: CASSFTTSSSEAFF

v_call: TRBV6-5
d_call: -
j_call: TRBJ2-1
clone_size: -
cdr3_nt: TGTGCCAGCAGTTATTCGGGGGGCGAGGGGGATGAGCAGTTCTTC
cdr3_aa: CASSYSGGEGDEQFF

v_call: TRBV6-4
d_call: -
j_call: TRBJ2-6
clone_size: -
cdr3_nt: TGTGCCCCAAGGGCGGGACTGATCTCTGGGGCCAACGTCCTGACTTTC
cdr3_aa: CAPRAGLISGANVLTF

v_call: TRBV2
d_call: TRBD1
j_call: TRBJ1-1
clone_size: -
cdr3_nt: TGTGCCAGCCCGCAGGGGGCGACCACTGAAGCTTTCTTT
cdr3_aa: CASPQGATTEAFF

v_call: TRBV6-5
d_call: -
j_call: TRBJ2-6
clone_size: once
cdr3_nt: TGTGCCAGCAGTATCTCCTCTGGGGCCAACGTCCTGACTTTC
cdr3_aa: CASSISSGANVLTF

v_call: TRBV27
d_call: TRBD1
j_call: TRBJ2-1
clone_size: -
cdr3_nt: TGTGCCAGCAGTGAAGGGACAGTTTCCTACAATGAGCAGTTCTTC
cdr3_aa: CASSEGTVSYNEQFF